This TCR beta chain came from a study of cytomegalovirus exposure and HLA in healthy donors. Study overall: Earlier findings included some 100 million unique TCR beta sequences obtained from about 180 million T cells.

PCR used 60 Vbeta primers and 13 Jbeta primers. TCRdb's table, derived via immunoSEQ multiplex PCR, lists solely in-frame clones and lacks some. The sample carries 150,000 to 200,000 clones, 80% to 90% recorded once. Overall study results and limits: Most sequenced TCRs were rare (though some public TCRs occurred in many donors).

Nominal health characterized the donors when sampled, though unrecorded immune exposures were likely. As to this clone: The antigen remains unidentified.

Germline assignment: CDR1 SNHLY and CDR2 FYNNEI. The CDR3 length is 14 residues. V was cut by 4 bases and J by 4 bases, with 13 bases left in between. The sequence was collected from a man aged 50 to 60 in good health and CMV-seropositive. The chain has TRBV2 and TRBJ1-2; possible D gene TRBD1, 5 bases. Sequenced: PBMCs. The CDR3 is CASSVSRVGYGYTF. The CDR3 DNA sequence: TGTGCCAGCAGTGTCTCCAGGGTTGGCTATGGCTACACCTTC.